A single sample gave rise to the 6 T cell receptor beta chains below, sequenced in a study of blood T cell repertoires in COVID-19 (dated by TCRdb to 2019 to 2021). The method was the immunoSEQ multiplex PCR assay. What TCRdb holds here is the immuneACCESS table cut down to in-frame rearrangements. Part of the clones is not present; checked against another copy, under half of the missing clones reflect an unresolved V gene, and the others are unexplained. Here the sample has under 200,000 clones; 80% occur a single time. About 7% of the sample is held by the ten biggest clonotypes. The sequencing input was peripheral blood. The origin of the receptors is a man aged 70-80 years with active or convalescent COVID-19.

The chain uses TRBV5-1 and TRBJ1-2; weak D call: TRBD1 (6 bases). This CDR3 has 14 residues. CDR1 is SGHRS, CDR2 YFSETQ, per germline. The ends were cut back, 3 bases at V and 6 bases at J, with 15 bases in the middle. The DNA for the CDR3 is TGCGCCAGCAGCTCCCTCACAGGGTCTCATGGCTACACCTTC. Protein: CASSSLTGSHGYTF.

The chain combines TRBV5-1 with TRBJ1-2, with a possible D match to TRBD1 (5 bases). V was cut by 0 bases and J by 2 bases, with 8 bases left in between. The CDR3 is 14 amino acids. CDR1 and CDR2 from the germline V gene are SGHRS and YFSETQ. CDR3 protein: CASSLDRGNYGYTF. Written as DNA, the CDR3 is TGCGCCAGCAGCTTGGATCGGGGGAACTATGGCTACACCTTC.

This chain uses TRBV6-6 with TRBJ1-2; D is unclear. The germline gives CDR1 MNHNY, CDR2 SVGAGI (reference sequence). The CDR3 totals 12 residues. Trimming removed 5 bases from V and 4 bases from J, with 8 bases in between. Here the CDR3 reads CASSPRSYGYTF. CDR3 bases: TGTGCCAGCAGTCCCAGGTCCTATGGCTACACCTTC.

The chain carries TRBV4-1 and TRBJ2-7, with 15 bases fitting TRBD2. The CDR3 runs to 17 residues. The V gene end was trimmed by 6 bases and the J gene end by 1 base; junction bases not matched to a gene: 7. The germline V gene has CDR1 MGHRA and CDR2 YSYEKL. The CDR3 loop reads CASSYGLAGGRSYEQYF. In DNA, the CDR3 is TGCGCCAGCAGTTACGGACTAGCGGGAGGGCGGTCCTACGAGCAGTACTTC.

J is TRBJ1-1 and V is TRBV6-6, with D possibly matching TRBD1 (5 bases). Germline V lookup: CDR1 MNHNY, CDR2 SVGAGI (reference sequence). Trimming removed 6 bases from V and 1 base from J, with 12 bases in between. The CDR3 is 14 amino acids. The CDR3 reads CASSYERGNTEAFF. The CDR3 region has the DNA TGTGCCAGCAGCTACGAAAGGGGGAACACTGAAGCTTTCTTT.

The V call is TRBV7-2, the J call TRBJ1-2; D uncertain. The length of the CDR3 is 13 residues. V was pared by 1 base and J by 4 bases, with 7 bases between. Germline CDR1 SGHTA, CDR2 FQGNSA. CDR3 in DNA: TGTGCCAGCAGCTTAGAACTTCTCTATGGCTACACCTTC. Amino acid sequence: CASSLELLYGYTF.